This T cell receptor (beta chain) was profiled in a study of blood T cells in healthy people across ages. Alongside a J-beta primer mix, a sample-barcoded 5' primer served in a second PCR lasting about 6 to 12 cycles. From the 5' RACE reads, TCRdb called clonotypes with MiXCR, one entry per CDR3 protein. Here the sample spans more than 1,000,000 distinct CDR3 sequences, about 23% being singletons. These data are also associated with another study on T cells of mothers and their children. That publication notes: Every microgram of extracted RNA entered cDNA synthesis, roughly 1.5 ug per 15 ul. Whether related or unrelated, pairs show similar shaping of TCR recombination output by thymic selection.

This clonotype was obtained from a girl aged 2-10 years in good health. Sequencing used blood.

The CDR3 bases are TGTGCCACCAGTGTAGGGGGGATGGTGACAGATACGCAGTATTTT. This gives the protein CATSVGGMVTDTQYF. The rearrangement links TRBV24-1 to TRBJ2-3; D may correspond to TRBD1 or TRBD2 (6 bases each). The V gene lost 5 bases and the J gene lost 3 bases, with 14 bases spanning the gap. This CDR3 comprises 15 residues. The germline V gene encodes CDR1 KGHDR and CDR2 SFDVKD.